The 8 T cell receptor beta chains below all came from one sample that was sequenced in a study of blood T cell repertoires in COVID-19. The data were produced by immunoSEQ multiplex PCR, yet TCRdb's version contains in-frame clones alone and is incomplete. This sample has about 200,000 clones, with about 90% found just once. Sequenced: peripheral blood. These TCRs come from a man aged 60 to 75 with active or convalescent COVID-19.

The rearrangement links TRBV6-5 to TRBJ2-3; 8 bases line up with TRBD2. CDR3 length: 14 residues. V gave up 6 bases and J gave up 1 base; unmatched junction bases: 3. Per the germline V gene, CDR1 is MNHEY and CDR2 is SVGAGI. CDR3 protein: CASRAGGGTDTQYF. The CDR3 DNA sequence: TGTGCCAGCAGGGCCGGGGGGGGCACAGATACGCAGTATTTT.

The CDR3 nucleotides read TGTGCCAGCAGCTTAATGGCCAGAGGCACTGAAGCTTTCTTT. Its translation: CASSLMARGTEAFF. The gene calls are TRBV7-9 and TRBJ1-1; D ambiguous. CDR1 SEHNR and CDR2 FQNEAQ come from the germline V gene (reference sequence). The CDR3 contains 14 residues. The ends were cut back, 2 bases at V and 4 bases at J, with 11 bases in the middle.

In the case of this clone: This could be a read error, since a much larger clone is one nucleotide away. The sample carries other DNA sequences with the same CDR3. The chain employs TRBV27 and TRBJ1-5, with 11 bases fitting TRBD1. The length of the CDR3 is 15 residues. Germline V gene lookup returns CDR1 MNHEY and CDR2 SMNVEV (reference sequence). J lost 5 bases, V lost 5 bases, and 5 bases had no gene match. The CDR3 reads CASSPGTGGDQPQHF. The DNA of the CDR3 is TGTGCCAGCAGTCCCGGGACAGGGGGGGATCAGCCCCAGCATTTT.

The chain recombines TRBV19 with TRBJ2-5; 8 positions match TRBD1. Losses at the gene ends were 1 base for V and 0 bases for J; bases not matched to a gene: 7. The CDR3 sequence is 17 residues long. Germline V gene sequence: CDR1 LNHDA, CDR2 SQIVND (reference sequence). CDR3 DNA sequence: TGTGCCAGTAGTATAGGGAGACAGGGGACCCACCAAGAGACCCAGTACTTC. Its translation: CASSIGRQGTHQETQYF.

The V gene is TRBV5-1, the J gene TRBJ1-4, with a weak D call TRBD1 (6 bases). The length of the CDR3 is 14 residues. Germline V gene sequence: CDR1 SGHRS, CDR2 YFSETQ. V gave up 2 bases and J gave up 4 bases, with 9 bases separating them. CDR3 in amino acids: CASSLGGLNEKLFF. The CDR3 DNA follows: TGCGCCAGCAGCTTAGGGGGTCTTAATGAAAAACTGTTTTTT.

The gene calls are TRBV11-2 and TRBJ2-2, with 8 bases matching TRBD2. CDR1 SGHAT and CDR2 FQNNGV come from the germline V gene. This CDR3 region has 15 residues. The trim removed 6 bases at V and 5 bases at J, leaving 8 bases unmatched. Written as DNA, the CDR3 is TGTGCCAGCAGTCGGAGGGCGGGGGGTACCGGGGAGCTGTTTTTT. Translating gives CASSRRAGGTGELFF.

The V call is TRBV12-5, the J call TRBJ2-3; D is uncertain. The germline V gene has CDR1 LGHNT and CDR2 FRNRAP. CDR3 length equals 13 residues. V dropped 5 bases and J dropped 8 bases, with 14 bases sitting between them. The CDR3 loop is CASGPYTPGTQYF. The CDR3 DNA sequence: TGTGCTAGTGGTCCATACACCCCGGGTACGCAGTATTTT.

The chain carries TRBV7-3 and TRBJ2-1; 14 bases line up with TRBD2. CDR3 length equals 18 residues. The germline CDR1 and CDR2 sequences are SGHTA and FQGTGA. V dropped 5 bases and J dropped 8; count of bases not matched to a gene: 14. Written as DNA, the CDR3 is TGTGCCAGCAGCGACCGTGGACTAGCGGGGGGTAGTACAGATGAGCAGTTCTTC. Amino acid sequence: CASSDRGLAGGSTDEQFF.